This entry features one T cell receptor beta chain sequence. Original processing notes: Reference gene primer amplification yielded estimated nucleated cell counts. Using immunoSEQ multiplex PCR, the repertoire was profiled, and TCRdb retains in-frame clones only, with some absent. D and trimming were read from the DNA, whereas the V and J calls and clone size are those reported in that table. The sample contains 250,000 to 300,000 clones, more than 75% of which appear only once. Germline V gene lookup returns CDR1 SGHKS and CDR2 YYEKEE (reference sequence). Trimming took off 4 bases at V and 1 base at J, with 9 bases between the two ends. The CDR3 sequence is 15 residues long. The data belong to a study of blood T cell repertoires in COVID-19. Study details: Specimens from acute and convalescent COVID-19 originated in the United States, Italy and Spain. T cells, B-cell-depleted T cells, or PBMCs supplied cDNA or gDNA.

This clonotype was sampled from a woman aged 40 to 55 who had recovered from COVID-19. The chain links TRBV5-5 to TRBJ1-6; D might be TRBD1 (5 bases). The sample comprised peripheral blood. CDR3 loop: CASSPAGSYNSPLHF. DNA for the CDR3: TGTGCCAGCAGCCCAGCAGGGTCCTATAATTCACCCCTCCACTTT.